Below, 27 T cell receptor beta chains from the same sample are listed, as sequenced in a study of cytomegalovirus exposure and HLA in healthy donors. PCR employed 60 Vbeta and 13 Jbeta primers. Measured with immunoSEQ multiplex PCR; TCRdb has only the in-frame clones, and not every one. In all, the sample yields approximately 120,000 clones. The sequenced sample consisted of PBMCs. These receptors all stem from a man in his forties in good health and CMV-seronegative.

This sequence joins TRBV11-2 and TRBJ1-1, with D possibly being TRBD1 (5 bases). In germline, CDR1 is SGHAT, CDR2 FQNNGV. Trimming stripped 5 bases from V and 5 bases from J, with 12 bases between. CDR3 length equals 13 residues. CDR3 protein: CASSPAGGTEAFF. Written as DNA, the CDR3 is TGTGCCAGCAGCCCCGCCGGGGGGACTGAAGCTTTCTTT.

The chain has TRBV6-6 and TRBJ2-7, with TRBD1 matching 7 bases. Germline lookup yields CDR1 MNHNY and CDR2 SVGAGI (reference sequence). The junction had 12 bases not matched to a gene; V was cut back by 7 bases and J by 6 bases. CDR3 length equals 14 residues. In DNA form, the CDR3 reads TGTGCCAGCAATACACAGGGGACGGGCCTCGAGCAGTACTTC. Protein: CASNTQGTGLEQYF.

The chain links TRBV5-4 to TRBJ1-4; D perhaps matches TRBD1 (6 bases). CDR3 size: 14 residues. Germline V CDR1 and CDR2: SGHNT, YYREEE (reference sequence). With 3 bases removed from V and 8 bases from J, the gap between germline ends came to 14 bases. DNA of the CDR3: TGTGCCAGCAGCTCAAACAGGGCGCGGGAAAAACTGTTTTTT. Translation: CASSSNRAREKLFF.

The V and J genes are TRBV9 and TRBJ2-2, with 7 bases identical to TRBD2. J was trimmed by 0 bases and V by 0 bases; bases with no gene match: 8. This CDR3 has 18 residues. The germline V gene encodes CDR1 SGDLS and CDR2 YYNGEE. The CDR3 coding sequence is TGTGCCAGCAGCGTAGGACTAGCCCTGTTCGCGAACACCGGGGAGCTGTTTTTT. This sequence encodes CASSVGLALFANTGELFF. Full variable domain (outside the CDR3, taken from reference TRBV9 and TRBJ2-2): DSGVTQTPKHLITATGQRVTLRCSPRSGDLSVYWYQQSLDQGLQFLIQYYNGEERAKGNILERFSAQQFPDLHSELNLSSLELGDSALYFCASSVGLALFANTGELFFGEGSRLTVL.

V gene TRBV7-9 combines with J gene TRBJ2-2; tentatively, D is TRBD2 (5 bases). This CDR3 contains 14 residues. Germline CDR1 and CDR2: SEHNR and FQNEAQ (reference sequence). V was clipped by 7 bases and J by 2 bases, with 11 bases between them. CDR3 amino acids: CASIPLANTGELFF. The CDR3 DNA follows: TGTGCCAGCATCCCGCTAGCTAACACCGGGGAGCTGTTTTTT.

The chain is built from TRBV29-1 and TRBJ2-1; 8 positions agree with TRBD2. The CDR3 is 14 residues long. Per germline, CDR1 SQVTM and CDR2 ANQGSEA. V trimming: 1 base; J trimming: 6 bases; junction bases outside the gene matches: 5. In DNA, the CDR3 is TGCAGCGTTGAAGGCAGCGGGAGTGGCAATGAGCAGTTCTTC. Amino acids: CSVEGSGSGNEQFF.

This chain's CDR3 is CAWSRRDRDTEAFF. The CDR3 DNA follows: TGTGCCTGGAGTCGCCGGGACAGGGACACTGAAGCTTTCTTT. V and J are TRBV30 and TRBJ1-1, with 9 positions matching TRBD1. Germline-derived CDR1 and CDR2 are GTSNPN and SVGIG (reference sequence). The CDR3 has 14 residues. V gave up 2 bases and J gave up 3 bases; unmatched junction bases: 4. Using reference TRBV30 and TRBJ1-1 for the parts outside the CDR3, the full variable domain is SQTIHQWPATLVQPVGSPLSLECTVEGTSNPNLYWYRQAAGRGLQLLFYSVGIGQISSEVPQNLSASRPQDRQFILSSKKLLLSDSGFYLCAWSRRDRDTEAFFGQGTRLTVV.

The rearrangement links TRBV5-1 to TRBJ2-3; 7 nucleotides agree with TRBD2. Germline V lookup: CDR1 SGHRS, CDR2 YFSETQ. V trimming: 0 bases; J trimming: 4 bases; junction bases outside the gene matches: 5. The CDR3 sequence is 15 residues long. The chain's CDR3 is CASSLGGEGADTQYF. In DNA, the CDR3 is TGCGCCAGCAGCTTGGGAGGGGAGGGCGCAGATACGCAGTATTTT.

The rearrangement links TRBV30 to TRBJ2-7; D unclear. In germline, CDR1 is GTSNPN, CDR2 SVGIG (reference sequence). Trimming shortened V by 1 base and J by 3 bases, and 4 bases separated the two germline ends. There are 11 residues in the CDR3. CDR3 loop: CAWSADYEQYF. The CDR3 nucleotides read TGTGCCTGGAGTGCAGACTACGAGCAGTACTTC.

CDR3 sequence: CASSLGGTGESGDYGYTF. The CDR3 DNA sequence: TGTGCCAGCAGTTTGGGAGGTACAGGGGAGTCCGGGGACTATGGCTACACCTTC. This chain links TRBV27 with TRBJ1-2, with TRBD1 matching 7 bases. This CDR3 contains 18 residues. The germline CDR1 and CDR2 sequences are MNHEY and SMNVEV (reference sequence). V gave up 3 bases and J gave up 3 bases; unmatched junction bases: 16.

The CDR3 reads CASSAFRDSPDQPQHF. The CDR3 nucleotides are TGTGCCAGCTCAGCTTTCCGGGACAGCCCAGATCAGCCCCAGCATTTT. V gene TRBV18 combines with J gene TRBJ1-5, with 7 positions matching TRBD1. This CDR3 has 16 residues. Germline values: CDR1 KGHSH, CDR2 LQKENI. V gave up 5 bases and J gave up 5 bases; unmatched junction bases: 12. The complete variable domain, with remaining parts taken from reference TRBV18 and TRBJ1-5, reads NAGVMQNPRHLVRRRGQEARLRCSPMKGHSHVYWYRQLPEEGLKFMVYLQKENIIDESGMPKERFSAEFPKEGPSILRIQQVVRGDSAAYFCASSAFRDSPDQPQHFGDGTRLSIL.

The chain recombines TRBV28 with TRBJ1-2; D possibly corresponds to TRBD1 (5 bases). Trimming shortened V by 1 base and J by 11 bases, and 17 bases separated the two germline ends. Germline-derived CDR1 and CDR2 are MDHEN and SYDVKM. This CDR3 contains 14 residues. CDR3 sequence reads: CASSLSASGRPYTF. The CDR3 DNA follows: TGTGCCAGCAGTTTATCCGCCTCAGGGCGGCCTTACACCTTC.

The CDR3 loop reads CASSLGGSGRPGSSNEQFF. Here the CDR3 DNA reads TGTGCCAGCAGCCTTGGGGGTAGCGGGAGGCCAGGGTCGAGCAATGAGCAGTTCTTC. The rearrangement joins TRBV4-2 to TRBJ2-1; 10 bases are a match to TRBD2. This CDR3 has 19 amino acids. V shed 4 bases and J 6 bases; nucleotides not matched to a gene: 18. The germline gives CDR1 LGHNA, CDR2 YNFKEQ.

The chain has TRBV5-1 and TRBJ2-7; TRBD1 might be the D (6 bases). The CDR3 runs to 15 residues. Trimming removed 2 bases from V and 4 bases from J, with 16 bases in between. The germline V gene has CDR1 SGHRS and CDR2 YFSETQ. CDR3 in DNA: TGCGCCAGCAGCTTAGGGGGAAAAACCCAATACGAGCAGTACTTC. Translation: CASSLGGKTQYEQYF.

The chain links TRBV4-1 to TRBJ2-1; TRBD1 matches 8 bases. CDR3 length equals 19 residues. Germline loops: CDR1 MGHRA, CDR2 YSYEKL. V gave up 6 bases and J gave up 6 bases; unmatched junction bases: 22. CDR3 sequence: CASSPGQGAAGNRPNEQFF. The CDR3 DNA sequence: TGCGCCAGCAGTCCCGGTCAGGGGGCAGCAGGGAACAGACCCAATGAGCAGTTCTTC.

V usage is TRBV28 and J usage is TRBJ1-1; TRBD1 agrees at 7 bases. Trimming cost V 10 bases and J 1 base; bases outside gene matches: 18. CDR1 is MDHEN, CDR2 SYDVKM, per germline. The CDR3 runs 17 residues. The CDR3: CAIPNMDRNYKNTEAFF. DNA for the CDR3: TGTGCCATCCCGAACATGGACAGGAACTATAAGAACACTGAAGCTTTCTTT.

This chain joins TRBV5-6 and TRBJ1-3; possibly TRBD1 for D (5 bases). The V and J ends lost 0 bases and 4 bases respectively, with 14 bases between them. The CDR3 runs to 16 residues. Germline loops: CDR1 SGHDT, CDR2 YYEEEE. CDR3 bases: TGTGCCAGCAGCTTGGCCGGGGGGGTTCTCGGAAACACCATATATTTT. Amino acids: CASSLAGGVLGNTIYF. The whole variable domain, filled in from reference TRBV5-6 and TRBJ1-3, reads DAGVTQSPTHLIKTRGQQVTLRCSPKSGHDTVSWYQQALGQGPQFIFQYYEEEERQRGNFPDRFSGHQFPNYSSELNVNALLLGDSALYLCASSLAGGVLGNTIYFGEGSWLTVV.

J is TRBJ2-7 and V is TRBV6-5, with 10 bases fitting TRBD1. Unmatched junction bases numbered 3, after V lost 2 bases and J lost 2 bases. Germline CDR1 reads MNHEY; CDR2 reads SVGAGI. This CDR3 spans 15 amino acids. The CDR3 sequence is CASSYGTGETYEQYF. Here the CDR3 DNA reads TGTGCCAGCAGTTACGGGACAGGGGAAACCTACGAGCAGTACTTC.

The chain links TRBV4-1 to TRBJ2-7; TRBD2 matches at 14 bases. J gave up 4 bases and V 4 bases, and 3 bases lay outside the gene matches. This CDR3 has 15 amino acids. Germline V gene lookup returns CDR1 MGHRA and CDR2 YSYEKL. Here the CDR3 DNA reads TGCGCCAGCAGCCCAAGACTAGCGGGAGGGTACGAGCAGTACTTC. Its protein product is CASSPRLAGGYEQYF.

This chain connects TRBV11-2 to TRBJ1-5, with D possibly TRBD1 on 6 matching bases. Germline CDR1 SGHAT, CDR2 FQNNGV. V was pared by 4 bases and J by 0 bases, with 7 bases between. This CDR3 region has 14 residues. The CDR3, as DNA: TGTGCCAGCAGCTGGACAGATAGCAATCAGCCCCAGCATTTT. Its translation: CASSWTDSNQPQHF.

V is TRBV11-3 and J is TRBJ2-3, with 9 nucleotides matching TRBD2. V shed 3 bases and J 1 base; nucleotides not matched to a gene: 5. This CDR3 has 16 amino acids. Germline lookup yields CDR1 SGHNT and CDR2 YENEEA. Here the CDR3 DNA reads TGTGCCAGCAGCTTCGGCGGGAGGGGGGGCACAGATACGCAGTATTTT. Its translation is CASSFGGRGGTDTQYF.

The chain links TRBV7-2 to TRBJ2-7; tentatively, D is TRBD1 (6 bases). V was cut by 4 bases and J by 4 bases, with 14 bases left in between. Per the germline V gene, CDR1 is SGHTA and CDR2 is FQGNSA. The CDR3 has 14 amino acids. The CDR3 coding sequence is TGTGCCAGCAGCTGGGGGCCCCAGGCTTACGAGCAGTACTTC. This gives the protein CASSWGPQAYEQYF.

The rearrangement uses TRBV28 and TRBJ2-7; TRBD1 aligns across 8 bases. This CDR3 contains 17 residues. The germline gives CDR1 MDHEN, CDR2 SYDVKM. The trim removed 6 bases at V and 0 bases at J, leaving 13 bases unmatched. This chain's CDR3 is CASSPRGQGQSSYEQYF. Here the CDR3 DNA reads TGTGCCAGCAGCCCCCGCGGACAGGGACAAAGCTCCTACGAGCAGTACTTC.

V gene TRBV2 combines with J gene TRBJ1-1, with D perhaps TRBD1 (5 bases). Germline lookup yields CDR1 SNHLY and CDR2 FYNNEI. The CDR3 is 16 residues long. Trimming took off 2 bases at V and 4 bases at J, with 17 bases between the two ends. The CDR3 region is CASSEWRGGVGTEAFF. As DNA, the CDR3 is TGTGCCAGCAGTGAATGGAGGGGCGGGGTGGGCACTGAAGCTTTCTTT.

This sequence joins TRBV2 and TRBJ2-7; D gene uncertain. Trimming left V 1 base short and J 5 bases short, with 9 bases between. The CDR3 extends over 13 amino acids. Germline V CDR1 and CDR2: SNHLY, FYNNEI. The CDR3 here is CASSEGGHNEQYF. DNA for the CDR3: TGTGCCAGCAGTGAAGGAGGCCACAACGAGCAGTACTTC.

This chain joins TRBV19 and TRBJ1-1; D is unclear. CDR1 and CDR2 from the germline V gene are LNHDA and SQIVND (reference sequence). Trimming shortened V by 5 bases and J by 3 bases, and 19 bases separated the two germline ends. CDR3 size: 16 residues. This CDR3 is CASSPGNPGRYTEAFF. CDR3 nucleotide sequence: TGTGCCAGTAGTCCCGGAAACCCGGGTCGCTACACTGAAGCTTTCTTT.

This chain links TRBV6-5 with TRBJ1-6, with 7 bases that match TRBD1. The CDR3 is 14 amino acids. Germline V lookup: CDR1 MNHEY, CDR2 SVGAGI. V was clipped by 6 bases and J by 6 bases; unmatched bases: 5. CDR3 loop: CASSATGSNSPLHF. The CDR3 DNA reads TGTGCCAGCAGCGCGACAGGGTCTAATTCACCCCTCCACTTT.